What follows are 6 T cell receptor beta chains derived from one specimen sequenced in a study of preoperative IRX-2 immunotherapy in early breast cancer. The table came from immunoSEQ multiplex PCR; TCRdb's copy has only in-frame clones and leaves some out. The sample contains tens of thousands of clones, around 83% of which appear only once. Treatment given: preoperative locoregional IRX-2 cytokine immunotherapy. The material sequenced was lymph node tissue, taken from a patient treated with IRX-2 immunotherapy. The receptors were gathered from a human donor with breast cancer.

For the CDR3, the DNA is TGTGCCAGCAGTAATGCCCAGCACTCTGGGGCCAACGTCCTGACTTTC. It encodes CASSNAQHSGANVLTF. This sequence joins TRBV25-1 and TRBJ2-6, with D unclear. Trimming pared 5 bases from V and 0 bases from J, leaving 11 bases between. The germline CDR1 and CDR2 sequences are MGHDK and SYGVNS. The CDR3 loop spans 16 amino acids.

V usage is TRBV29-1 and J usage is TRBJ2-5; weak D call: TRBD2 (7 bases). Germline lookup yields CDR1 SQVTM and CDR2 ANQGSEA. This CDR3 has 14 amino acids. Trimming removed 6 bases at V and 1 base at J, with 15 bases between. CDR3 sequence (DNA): TGCAGCGTGGGCCGTGGGGGGGCCCAAGAGACCCAGTACTTC. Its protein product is CSVGRGGAQETQYF. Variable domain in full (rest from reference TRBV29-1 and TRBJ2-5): SAVISQKPSRDICQRGTSLTIQCQVDSQVTMMFWYRQQPGQSLTLIATANQGSEATYESGFVIDKFPISRPNLTFSTLTVSNMSPEDSSIYLCSVGRGGAQETQYFGPGTRLLVL.

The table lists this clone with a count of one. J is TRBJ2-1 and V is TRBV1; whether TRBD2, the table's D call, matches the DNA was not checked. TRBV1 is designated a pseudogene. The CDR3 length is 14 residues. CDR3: CASRRGRVDNEQFF. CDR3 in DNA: TGCGCCAGCCGTCGCGGGAGGGTGGACAATGAGCAGTTCTTC.

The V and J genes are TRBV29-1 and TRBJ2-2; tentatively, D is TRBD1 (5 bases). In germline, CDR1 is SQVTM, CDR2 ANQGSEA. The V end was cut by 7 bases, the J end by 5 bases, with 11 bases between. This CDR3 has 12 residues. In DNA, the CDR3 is TGCAGCGCCAGGGTCGGGACCGGGGAGCTGTTTTTT. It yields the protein CSARVGTGELFF.

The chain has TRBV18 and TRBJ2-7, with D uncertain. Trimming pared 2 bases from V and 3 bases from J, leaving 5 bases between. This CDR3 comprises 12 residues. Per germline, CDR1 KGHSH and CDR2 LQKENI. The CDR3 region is CASSPGNYEQYF. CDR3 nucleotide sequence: TGTGCCAGCTCACCAGGGAACTACGAGCAGTACTTC.

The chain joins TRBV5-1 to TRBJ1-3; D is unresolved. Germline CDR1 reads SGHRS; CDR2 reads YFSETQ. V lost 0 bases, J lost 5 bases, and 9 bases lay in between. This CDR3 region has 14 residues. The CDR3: CASSLGGLRNTIYF. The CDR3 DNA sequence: TGCGCCAGCAGCTTGGGTGGGCTACGAAACACCATATATTTT.